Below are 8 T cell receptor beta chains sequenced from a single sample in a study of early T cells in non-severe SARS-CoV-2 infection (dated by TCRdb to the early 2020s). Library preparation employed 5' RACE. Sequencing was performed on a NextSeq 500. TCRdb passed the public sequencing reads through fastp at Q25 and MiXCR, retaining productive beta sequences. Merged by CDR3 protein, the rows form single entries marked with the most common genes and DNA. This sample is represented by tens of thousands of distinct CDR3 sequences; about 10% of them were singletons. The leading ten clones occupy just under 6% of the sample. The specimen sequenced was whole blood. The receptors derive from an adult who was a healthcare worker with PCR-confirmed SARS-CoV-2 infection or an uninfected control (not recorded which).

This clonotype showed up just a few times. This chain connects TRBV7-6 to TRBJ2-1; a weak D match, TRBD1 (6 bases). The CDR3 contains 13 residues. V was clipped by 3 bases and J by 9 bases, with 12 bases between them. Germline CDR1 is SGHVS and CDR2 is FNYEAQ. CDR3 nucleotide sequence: TGTGCCAGCAGCTTTGGGGACACGAGTGAGCAGTTCTTC. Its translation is CASSFGDTSEQFF.

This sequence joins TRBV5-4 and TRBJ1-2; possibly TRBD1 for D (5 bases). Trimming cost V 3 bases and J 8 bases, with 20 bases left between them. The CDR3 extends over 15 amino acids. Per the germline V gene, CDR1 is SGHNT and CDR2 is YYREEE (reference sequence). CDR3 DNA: TGTGCCAGCAGCTGGGGACCCACCCAACTTGGCGGCTACACCTTC. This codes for CASSWGPTQLGGYTF.

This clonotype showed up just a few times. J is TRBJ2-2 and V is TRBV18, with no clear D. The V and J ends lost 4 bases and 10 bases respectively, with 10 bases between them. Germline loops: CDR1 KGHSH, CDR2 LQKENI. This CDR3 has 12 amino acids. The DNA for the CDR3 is TGTGCCAGCTCACGGGAAGTACAGGAGCTGTTTTTT. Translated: CASSREVQELFF. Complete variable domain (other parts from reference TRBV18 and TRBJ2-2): NAGVMQNPRHLVRRRGQEARLRCSPMKGHSHVYWYRQLPEEGLKFMVYLQKENIIDESGMPKERFSAEFPKEGPSILRIQQVVRGDSAAYFCASSREVQELFFGEGSRLTVL.

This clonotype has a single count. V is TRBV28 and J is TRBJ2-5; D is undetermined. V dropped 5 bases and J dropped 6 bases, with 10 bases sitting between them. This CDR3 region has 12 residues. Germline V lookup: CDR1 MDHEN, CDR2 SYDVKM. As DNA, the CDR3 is TGTGCCAGCAGTGTTGGACCACAGACCCAGTACTTC. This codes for CASSVGPQTQYF. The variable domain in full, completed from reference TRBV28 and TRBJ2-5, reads DVKVTQSSRYLVKRTGEKVFLECVQDMDHENMFWYRQDPGLGLRLIYFSYDVKMKEKGDIPEGYSVSREKKERFSLILESASTNQTSMYLCASSVGPQTQYFGPGTRLLVL.

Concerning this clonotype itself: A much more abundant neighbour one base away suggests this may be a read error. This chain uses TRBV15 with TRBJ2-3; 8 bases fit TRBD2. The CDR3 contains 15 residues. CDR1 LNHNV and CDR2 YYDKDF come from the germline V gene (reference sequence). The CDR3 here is CVTSRDISGGDTQYF. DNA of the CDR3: TGTGTCACCAGCAGAGATATAAGCGGGGGAGATACGCAGTATTTT.

CDR3 residues: CASSGDTTYEQYF. Written as DNA, the CDR3 is TGTGCCAGCAGCGGGGACACCACCTACGAGCAGTACTTC. The chain is built from TRBV5-4 and TRBJ2-7; D is possibly TRBD1 (6 bases). V lost 4 bases and J lost 2, with 10 bases in between. This CDR3 contains 13 residues. Germline V gene data show CDR1 as SGHNT and CDR2 as YYREEE (reference sequence). Looking up the rest from reference TRBV5-4 and TRBJ2-7 gives the full variable domain: ETGVTQSPTHLIKTRGQQVTLRCSSQSGHNTVSWYQQALGQGPQFIFQYYREEENGRGNFPPRFSGLQFPNYSSELNVNALELDDSALYLCASSGDTTYEQYFGPGTRLTVT.

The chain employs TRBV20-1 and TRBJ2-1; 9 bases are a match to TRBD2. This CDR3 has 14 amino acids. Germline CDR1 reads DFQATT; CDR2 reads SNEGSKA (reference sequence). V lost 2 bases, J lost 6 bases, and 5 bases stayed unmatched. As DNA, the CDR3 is TGCAGTGCTAGAATGCGGGAGGGGGTCAATGAGCAGTTCTTC. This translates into CSARMREGVNEQFF.

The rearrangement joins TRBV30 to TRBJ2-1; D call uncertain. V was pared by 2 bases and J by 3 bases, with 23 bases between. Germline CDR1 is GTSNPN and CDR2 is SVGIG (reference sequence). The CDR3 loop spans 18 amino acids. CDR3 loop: CAWSPRTIQRNLYNEQFF. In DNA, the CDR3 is TGTGCCTGGAGTCCACGAACAATACAGCGAAACCTCTACAATGAGCAGTTCTTC.